Given below is one T cell receptor (beta chain) in context. Antigen: not known. Researchers ran the PCR with 60 Vbeta and 13 Jbeta primers. Assay: immunoSEQ multiplex PCR; the TCRdb copy retains only in-frame clones and omits some. The data show roughly 80,000 clones, 65% to 70% seen once. Germline V CDR1 and CDR2: SGHKS, YYEKEE (reference sequence). The CDR3 contains 14 residues. The germline V and J ends were trimmed by 0 bases and 2 bases, with 9 bases remaining between them. This specimen belongs to a study of cytomegalovirus exposure and HLA in healthy donors. Regarding the study as a whole: The majority of TCR sequences were rare, yet some public TCRs appeared in many donors. With later analysis, a missense DCLRE1C variant became linked to TCR beta V- and J-gene trimming. Confirmation was obtained in vitro that a few CMV-associated chains are specific for CMV antigens.

Sequenced material: PBMCs. This chain links TRBV5-5 with TRBJ2-7, with D possibly being TRBD1 (5 bases). The sequence was obtained from a woman aged 50 to 65 in good health and CMV-seropositive. The CDR3 spells CASSLADSPYEQYF. The DNA for the CDR3 is TGTGCCAGCAGCTTGGCCGACAGCCCCTACGAGCAGTACTTC.